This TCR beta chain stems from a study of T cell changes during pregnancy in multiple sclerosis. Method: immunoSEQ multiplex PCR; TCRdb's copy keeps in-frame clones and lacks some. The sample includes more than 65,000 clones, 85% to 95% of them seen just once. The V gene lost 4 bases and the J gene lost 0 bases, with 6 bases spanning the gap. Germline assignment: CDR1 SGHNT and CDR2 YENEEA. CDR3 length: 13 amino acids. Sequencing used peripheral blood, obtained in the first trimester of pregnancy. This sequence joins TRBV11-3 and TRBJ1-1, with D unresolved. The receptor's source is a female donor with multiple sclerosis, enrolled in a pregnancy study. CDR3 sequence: CASSSQMNTEAFF. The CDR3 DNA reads TGTGCCAGCAGCTCCCAGATGAACACTGAAGCTTTCTTT.